The next 2 T cell receptor beta chains were all read from a single sample in a study of breast tumors, draining lymph nodes, adjacent tissues. From the multiplex PCR reads, TCRdb called clonotypes with MiXCR, one entry per CDR3 protein. The data show approximately 52,000 distinct CDR3 sequences, under 50% seen once. What was sequenced was breast tumor tissue. These receptors were collected from a female donor with breast cancer. Some clones in this sample may be carry-over from other donors' samples.

V usage is TRBV7-8 and J usage is TRBJ2-5, with TRBD1 matching over 10 bases. The germline V gene has CDR1 SGHVS and CDR2 FQNEAQ. Germline trimming cut 1 base from V and 2 bases from J; bases unmatched to any gene: 4. The CDR3 is 16 residues long. The CDR3 spells CASSLDWTGGQETQYF. CDR3 sequence (DNA): TGTGCCAGCAGCTTAGATTGGACAGGGGGGCAAGAGACCCAGTACTTC.

The chain joins TRBV19 to TRBJ2-5, with 10 bases identical to TRBD2. Germline assignment: CDR1 LNHDA and CDR2 SQIVND (reference sequence). The CDR3 is made up of 15 amino acids. The V and J ends lost 7 bases and 1 base, in that order; junction bases with no gene match: 6. The CDR3 nucleotides read TGTGCCAGTAAACTAGCGGGATTCGTCCAAGAGACCCAGTACTTC. It codes for CASKLAGFVQETQYF.